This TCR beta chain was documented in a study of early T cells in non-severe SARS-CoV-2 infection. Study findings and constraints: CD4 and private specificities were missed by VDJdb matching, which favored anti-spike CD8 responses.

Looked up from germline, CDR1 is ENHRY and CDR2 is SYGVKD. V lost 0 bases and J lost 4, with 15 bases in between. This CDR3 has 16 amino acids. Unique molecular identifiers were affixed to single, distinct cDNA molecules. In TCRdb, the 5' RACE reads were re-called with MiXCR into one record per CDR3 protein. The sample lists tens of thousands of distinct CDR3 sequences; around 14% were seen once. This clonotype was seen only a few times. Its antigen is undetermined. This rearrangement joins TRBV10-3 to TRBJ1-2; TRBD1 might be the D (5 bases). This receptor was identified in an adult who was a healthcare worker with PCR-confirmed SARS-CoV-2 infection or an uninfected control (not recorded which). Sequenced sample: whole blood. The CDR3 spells CAISESQGQFGYGYTF. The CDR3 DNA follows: TGTGCCATCAGTGAGTCGCAGGGTCAGTTCGGCTATGGCTACACCTTC.